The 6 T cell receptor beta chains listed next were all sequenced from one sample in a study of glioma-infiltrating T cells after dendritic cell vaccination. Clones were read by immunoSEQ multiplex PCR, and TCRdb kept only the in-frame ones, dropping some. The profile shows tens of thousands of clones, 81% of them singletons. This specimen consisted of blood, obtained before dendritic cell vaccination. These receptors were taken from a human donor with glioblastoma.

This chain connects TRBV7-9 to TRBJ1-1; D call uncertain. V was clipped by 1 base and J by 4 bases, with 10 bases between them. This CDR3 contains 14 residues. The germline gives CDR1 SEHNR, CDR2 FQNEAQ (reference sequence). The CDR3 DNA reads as TGTGCCAGCAGCTTAGGGGCCGAGGGCACTGAAGCTTTCTTT. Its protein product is CASSLGAEGTEAFF.

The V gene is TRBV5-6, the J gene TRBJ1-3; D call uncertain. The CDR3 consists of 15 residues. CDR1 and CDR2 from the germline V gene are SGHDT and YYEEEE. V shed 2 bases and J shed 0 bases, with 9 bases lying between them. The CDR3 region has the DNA TGTGCCAGCAGCTTCTGGCGGGGCTCTGGAAACACCATATATTTT. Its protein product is CASSFWRGSGNTIYF.

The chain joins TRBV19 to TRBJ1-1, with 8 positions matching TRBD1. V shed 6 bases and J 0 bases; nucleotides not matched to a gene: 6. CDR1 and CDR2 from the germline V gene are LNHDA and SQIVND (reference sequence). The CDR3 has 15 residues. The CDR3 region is CASRKRTGLNTEAFF. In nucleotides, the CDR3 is TGTGCCAGTAGGAAACGGACAGGGCTGAACACTGAAGCTTTCTTT.

The DNA of the CDR3 is TGTGCCAGCAGCTTAGGCCTGGACAGATCATCCTACAATGAGCAGTTCTTC. It encodes CASSLGLDRSSYNEQFF. V is TRBV11-3 and J is TRBJ2-1; perhaps TRBD1 as D (6 bases). Trimming removed 1 base from V and 1 base from J, with 14 bases in between. The length of the CDR3 is 17 residues. Germline V gene lookup returns CDR1 SGHNT and CDR2 YENEEA.

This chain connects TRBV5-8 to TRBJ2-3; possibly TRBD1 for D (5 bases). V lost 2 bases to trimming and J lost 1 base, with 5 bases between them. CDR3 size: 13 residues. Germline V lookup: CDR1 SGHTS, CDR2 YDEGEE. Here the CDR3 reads CASSFRGTDTQYF. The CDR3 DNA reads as TGTGCCAGCAGCTTCAGGGGCACAGATACGCAGTATTTT.

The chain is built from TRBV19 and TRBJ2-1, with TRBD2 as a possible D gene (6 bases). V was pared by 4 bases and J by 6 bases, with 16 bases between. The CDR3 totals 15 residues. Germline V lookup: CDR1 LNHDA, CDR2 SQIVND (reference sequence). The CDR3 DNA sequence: TGTGCCAGTAGTACACTAGCCGTGGGGCCCAATGAGCAGTTCTTC. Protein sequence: CASSTLAVGPNEQFF. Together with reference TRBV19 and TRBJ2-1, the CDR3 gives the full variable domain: DGGITQSPKYLFRKEGQNVTLSCEQNLNHDAMYWYRQDPGQGLRLIYYSQIVNDFQKGDIAEGYSVSREKKESFPLTVTSAQKNPTAFYLCASSTLAVGPNEQFFGPGTRLTVL.